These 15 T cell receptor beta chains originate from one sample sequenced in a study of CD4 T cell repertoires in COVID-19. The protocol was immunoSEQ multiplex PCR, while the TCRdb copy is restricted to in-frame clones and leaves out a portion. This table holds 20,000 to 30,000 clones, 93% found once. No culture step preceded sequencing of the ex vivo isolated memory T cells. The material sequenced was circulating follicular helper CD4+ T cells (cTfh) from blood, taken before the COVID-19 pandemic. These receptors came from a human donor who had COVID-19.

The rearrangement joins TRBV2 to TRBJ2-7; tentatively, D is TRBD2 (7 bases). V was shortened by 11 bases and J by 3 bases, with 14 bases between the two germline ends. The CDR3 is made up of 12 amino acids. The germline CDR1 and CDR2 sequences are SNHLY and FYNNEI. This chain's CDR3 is CARGAEIYEQYF. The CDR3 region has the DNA TGTGCCCGGGGGGCGGAGATCTACGAGCAGTACTTC.

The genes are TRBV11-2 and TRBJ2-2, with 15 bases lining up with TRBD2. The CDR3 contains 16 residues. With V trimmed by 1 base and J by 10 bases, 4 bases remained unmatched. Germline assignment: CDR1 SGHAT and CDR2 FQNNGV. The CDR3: CASSLGTSGGAEELFF. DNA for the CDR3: TGTGCCAGCAGCTTAGGGACTAGCGGGGGGGCCGAGGAGCTGTTTTTT.

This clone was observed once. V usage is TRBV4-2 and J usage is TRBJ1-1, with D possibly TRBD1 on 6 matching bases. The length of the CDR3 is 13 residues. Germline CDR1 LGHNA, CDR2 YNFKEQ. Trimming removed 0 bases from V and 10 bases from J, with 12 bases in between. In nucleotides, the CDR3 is TGTGCCAGCAGCCAAGATGAGCAGGGGAGAGCTTTCTTT. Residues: CASSQDEQGRAFF.

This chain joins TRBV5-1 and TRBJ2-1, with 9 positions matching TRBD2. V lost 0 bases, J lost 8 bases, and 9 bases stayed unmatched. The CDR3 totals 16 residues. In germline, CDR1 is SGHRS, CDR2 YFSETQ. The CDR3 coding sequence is TGCGCCAGCAGCTTGGAGGGACTAGCAAGAGGCGATGAGCAGTTCTTC. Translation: CASSLEGLARGDEQFF.

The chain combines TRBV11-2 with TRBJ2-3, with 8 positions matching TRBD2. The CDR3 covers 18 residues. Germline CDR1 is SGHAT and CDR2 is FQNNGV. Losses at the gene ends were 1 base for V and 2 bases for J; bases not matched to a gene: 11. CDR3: CASSLAFSGIGFTDTQYF. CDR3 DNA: TGTGCCAGCAGCTTAGCGTTTAGCGGGATAGGGTTCACAGATACGCAGTATTTT.

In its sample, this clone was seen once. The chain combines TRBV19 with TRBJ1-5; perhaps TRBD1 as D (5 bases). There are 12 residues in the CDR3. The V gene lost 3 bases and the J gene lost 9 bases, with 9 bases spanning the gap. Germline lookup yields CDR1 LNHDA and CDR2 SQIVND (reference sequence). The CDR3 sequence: CASSIPRGPQHF. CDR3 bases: TGTGCCAGTAGTATTCCAAGGGGGCCCCAGCATTTT.

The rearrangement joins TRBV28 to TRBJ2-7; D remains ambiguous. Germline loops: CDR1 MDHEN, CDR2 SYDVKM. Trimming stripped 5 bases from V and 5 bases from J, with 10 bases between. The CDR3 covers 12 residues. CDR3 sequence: CASSTPPNEQYF. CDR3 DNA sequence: TGTGCCAGCAGTACCCCGCCTAACGAGCAGTACTTC.

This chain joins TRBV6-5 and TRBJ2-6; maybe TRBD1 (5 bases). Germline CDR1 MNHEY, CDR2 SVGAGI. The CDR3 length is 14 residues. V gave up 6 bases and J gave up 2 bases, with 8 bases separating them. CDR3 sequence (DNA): TGTGCCAGCAGCACAGGCGCTGGGGCCAACGTCCTGACTTTC. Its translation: CASSTGAGANVLTF.

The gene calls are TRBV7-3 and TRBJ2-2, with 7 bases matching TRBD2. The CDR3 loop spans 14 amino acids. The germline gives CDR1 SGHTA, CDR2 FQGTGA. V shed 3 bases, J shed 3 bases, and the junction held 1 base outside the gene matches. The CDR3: CASSFAGDTGELFF. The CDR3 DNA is TGTGCCAGCAGCTTCGCGGGGGACACCGGGGAGCTGTTTTTT.

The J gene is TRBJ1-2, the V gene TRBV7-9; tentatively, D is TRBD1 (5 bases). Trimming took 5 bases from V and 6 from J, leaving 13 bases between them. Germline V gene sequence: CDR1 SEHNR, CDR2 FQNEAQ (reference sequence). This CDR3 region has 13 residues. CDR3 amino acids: CASSPPVGDGYTF. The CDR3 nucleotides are TGTGCCAGCAGCCCTCCCGTAGGGGATGGCTACACCTTC.

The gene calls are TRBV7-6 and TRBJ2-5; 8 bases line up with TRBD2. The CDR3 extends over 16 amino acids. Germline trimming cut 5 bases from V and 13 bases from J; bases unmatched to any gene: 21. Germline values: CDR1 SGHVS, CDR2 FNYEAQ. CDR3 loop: CASSPQLTGGTYELYF. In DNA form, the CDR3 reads TGTGCCAGCAGCCCCCAGTTGACGGGAGGGACCTACGAGCTGTACTTC.

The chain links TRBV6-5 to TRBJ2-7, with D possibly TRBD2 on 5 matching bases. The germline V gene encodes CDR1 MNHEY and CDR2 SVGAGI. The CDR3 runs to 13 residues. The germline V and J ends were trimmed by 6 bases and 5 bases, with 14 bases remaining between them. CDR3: CASRPRDLNEQYF. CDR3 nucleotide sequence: TGTGCCAGCAGGCCTCGGGATCTGAACGAGCAGTACTTC.

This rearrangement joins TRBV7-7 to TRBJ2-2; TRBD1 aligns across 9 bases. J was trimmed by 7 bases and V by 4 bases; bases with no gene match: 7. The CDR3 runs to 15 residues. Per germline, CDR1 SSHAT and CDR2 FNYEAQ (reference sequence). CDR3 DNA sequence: TGTGCCAGCAGCTCTGGACAGGGGTCCGGCGGGGAGCTGTTTTTT. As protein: CASSSGQGSGGELFF. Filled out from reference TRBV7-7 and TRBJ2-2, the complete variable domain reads GAGVSQSPRYKVTKRGQDVTLRCDPISSHATLYWYQQALGQGPEFLTYFNYEAQPDKSGLPSDRFSAERPEGSISTLTIQRTEQRDSAMYRCASSSGQGSGGELFFGEGSRLTVL.

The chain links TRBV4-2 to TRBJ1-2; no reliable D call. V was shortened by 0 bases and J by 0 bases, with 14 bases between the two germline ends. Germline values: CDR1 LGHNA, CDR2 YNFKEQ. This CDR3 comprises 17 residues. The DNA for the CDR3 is TGTGCCAGCAGCCAAGACCTGGGTAGCAGAGCTAACTATGGCTACACCTTC. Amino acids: CASSQDLGSRANYGYTF.

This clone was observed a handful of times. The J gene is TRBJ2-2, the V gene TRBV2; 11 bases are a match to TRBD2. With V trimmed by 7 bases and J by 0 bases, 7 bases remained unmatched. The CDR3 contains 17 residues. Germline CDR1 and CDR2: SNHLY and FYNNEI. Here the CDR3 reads CASIHGTSGPNTGELFF. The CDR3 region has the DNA TGTGCCAGCATACACGGGACTAGCGGACCGAACACCGGGGAGCTGTTTTTT.